This T cell receptor (beta chain) was captured by sequencing in a study of regulatory T cells in long-lasting Graves disease (TCRdb year 2021). For context, the study as a whole: To count as having persistent Graves' disease, a patient had to have received antithyroid drug treatment for over 5 years with TSH receptor autoantibodies remaining persistently positive. Persistent Graves' disease patients in the clinical cohort had taken antithyroid drugs for roughly ten years on average. A total of roughly 35 samples underwent TCR sequencing: around 13 from persistent and about 20 from newly diagnosed Graves' disease patients. Patients with persistent Graves' disease were compared with patients with newly diagnosed Graves' disease using TCR sequencing and RNA sequencing of peripheral blood. The study was conducted in China and was registered as a clinical trial.

The CDR3 has 13 amino acids, counting the end cysteine and phenylalanine. Of the read, only the CDR3 DNA is kept; its 39 bases are in frame from base 1. Trimming removed 4 bases from V and 6 bases from J; the gene matches leave 7 bases unexplained. Taken from the germline V gene (reference sequence), the CDR1 and CDR2 loops are SGHKS and YYEKEE. The label giving this sample's time point can be read as: persistent/refractory GD, antithyroid drugs over 5 years with positive TRAb. RNA was extracted from PBMCs in TRIzol for both TCR sequencing and RNA sequencing. Graves' disease was diagnosed according to American Thyroid Association guidelines. The patients came from an endocrinology department in Xi'an, China. From each patient, around 9 milliliters of peripheral blood was collected into an EDTA anticoagulant tube. PBMCs were isolated by Ficoll Paque Plus density gradient separation without further T cell sorting. An Agilent 2100 Bioanalyzer and agarose gel were used to check RNA quality, and a NanoDrop 2000 was used to measure RNA concentration.

In its sample, this clonotype was seen many times. The clone's antigen remains unknown. It has no much larger one-base neighbor in the sample; base qualities were not kept. Overall study results and their limits: Sequencing and analysis were restricted to the TCR beta chain. Patients with persistent disease shared more public clonotypes (around 2,700) than newly diagnosed patients did (roughly 970). Lower TCR Shannon entropy and fewer highly expanded clones were observed in persistent Graves' disease patients than in newly diagnosed patients, which suggested clonal expansion. Because the primary lesion, thyroid tissue, could not be accessed, the study looked at peripheral blood alone. The small sample size was acknowledged by the authors as a limitation that may reduce accuracy. TRBV28, TRBJ1-2 and TRBJ2-5 were preferentially used in persistent disease, while TRBV20-1 and TRBJ2-1 were favored in newly diagnosed disease.

The library was produced with multiplex PCR. Sequencing used an Illumina HiSeq 4000. CDR3 regions were amplified by Arm-PCR with iRepertoire HTBI primers to construct TCR beta libraries. Gel purification was performed on PCR products prior to sequencing. Under the source paper's analysis protocol: Gene usage analysis of CDR3 amino acid clonotypes relied on the approximately 60 TRBV and over 13 TRBJ segments identified across samples. COPE and FqMerger were used to merge filtered high-quality paired reads into contigs. Contigs were aligned with BLAST to IMGT TRBV, TRBD and TRBJ reference genes, and CDR3 was defined per IMGT. Clonotypes above 0.1% frequency were classified as highly expanded clones. Shannon entropy was used to measure repertoire diversity, and the Gini coefficient was used to measure V-J evenness. Clonotypes shared by more than one individual were considered public. TCRdb cleaned the public reads at Q25 with fastp, built clones with MiXCR and kept in-frame beta chains. Records with the same CDR3 protein are collapsed into one entry carrying the most frequent genes and DNA. V and J calls and clone size were set by TCRdb, not the authors. In all, the sample holds some 470,000 distinct CDR3 sequences, and around a fifth of those were seen once. Jointly, the top ten make up roughly 7.1% of the sample.

Here the sequenced sample was peripheral blood mononuclear cells (PBMCs), taken when the disease was refractory, from a patient treated with antithyroid drugs. Here the chain combines TRBV5-5 and TRBJ2-7; TRBD2 matches 7 bases in the middle. The TCR sequence derives from a female donor with Graves disease. The DNA sequence is TGTGCCAGCAGCCGGGACTATGGAGGCGAGCAGTACTTC. Its translation reads: CASSRDYGGEQYF.